These T cell receptor beta chains were read from a single sample in a study of identical twins' blood T cells. Each CDR3 protein is one row after TCRdb ran MiXCR on the 5' RACE reads. The table shows hundreds of thousands of distinct CDR3 sequences, with around 30% occurring only once. Sequenced material: PBMCs. The receptor source for this set is a woman between 18 and 49 years old in good health. Both conserved end residues are part of each CDR3. A D gene is named only where the DNA matches it firmly. Clone sizes are given selectively: once, few, many, or a class where the clone is expanded.

D | size | J | V | CDR3 | DNA
- | - | TRBJ1-5 | TRBV6-5 | CASSYSSLDQPQHF | TGTGCCAGCAGTTACTCGTCGTTGGATCAGCCCCAGCATTTT
TRBD2 | - | TRBJ2-1 | TRBV9 | CASSPHPGTSVNEQFF | TGTGCCAGCAGCCCACACCCCGGGACTAGCGTAAATGAGCAGTTCTTC
TRBD1 | - | TRBJ1-3 | TRBV6-5 | CASAQGSGNTIYF | TGTGCCAGTGCACAGGGGTCTGGAAACACCATATATTTT
- | few | TRBJ2-1 | TRBV20-1 | CSARGLATSNEQFF | TGCAGTGCTAGAGGGCTAGCGACAAGCAATGAGCAGTTCTTC
TRBD2 | few | TRBJ2-3 | TRBV6-2/TRBV6-3 | CASSYGTSSDTQYF | TGTGCCAGCAGTTACGGGACTAGTTCGGATACGCAGTATTTT
TRBD2 | few | TRBJ2-7 | TRBV7-8 | CASSLALAGLSSYEQYF | TGTGCCAGCAGCTTAGCCCTAGCGGGCCTAAGCTCCTACGAGCAGTACTTC
- | - | TRBJ2-1 | TRBV11-3 | CASSLGSRQRNEQFF | TGTGCCAGCAGCTTAGGTTCTAGACAAAGGAATGAGCAGTTCTTC
TRBD2 | - | TRBJ2-5 | TRBV29-1 | CSVRRGTRNQETQYF | TGCAGCGTCCGACGCGGGACTAGGAACCAAGAGACCCAGTACTTC
- | - | TRBJ2-1 | TRBV29-1 | CSVVLDNEQFF | TGCAGCGTCGTCCTAGACAATGAGCAGTTCTTC
- | many | TRBJ2-3 | TRBV5-1 | CASSLAVGTDTQYF | TGCGCCAGCAGCTTGGCCGTTGGCACAGATACGCAGTATTTT
TRBD1 | - | TRBJ1-1 | TRBV29-1 | CSVSRTGRRTGAFF | TGCAGCGTCTCCCGGACAGGGCGGCGCACTGGAGCTTTCTTT